This T cell receptor beta chain emerged from a study of T cell repertoires in cytomegalovirus infection. In TCRdb, the reads were re-called with MiXCR into one record per CDR3 protein. The sample has almost 500,000 distinct CDR3 sequences, around 11% seen once. This CDR3 contains 17 residues. V lost 5 bases to trimming and J lost 1 base; unmatched junction nucleotides: 9. CDR1 is SGHVS and CDR2 is FNYEAQ in the germline V gene. In its sample, this clonotype was seen many times. The chain employs TRBV7-6 and TRBJ2-3; 10 bases fit TRBD1. This TCR was recovered from a human donor in good health (CMV status not recorded). Some clones in this sample may be carry-over from other donors' samples. The specimen was PBMCs. CDR3 sequence reads: CASSTRDRGRGTDTQYF. CDR3 bases: TGTGCCAGCAGCACCCGGGACAGGGGCCGGGGCACAGATACGCAGTATTTT.